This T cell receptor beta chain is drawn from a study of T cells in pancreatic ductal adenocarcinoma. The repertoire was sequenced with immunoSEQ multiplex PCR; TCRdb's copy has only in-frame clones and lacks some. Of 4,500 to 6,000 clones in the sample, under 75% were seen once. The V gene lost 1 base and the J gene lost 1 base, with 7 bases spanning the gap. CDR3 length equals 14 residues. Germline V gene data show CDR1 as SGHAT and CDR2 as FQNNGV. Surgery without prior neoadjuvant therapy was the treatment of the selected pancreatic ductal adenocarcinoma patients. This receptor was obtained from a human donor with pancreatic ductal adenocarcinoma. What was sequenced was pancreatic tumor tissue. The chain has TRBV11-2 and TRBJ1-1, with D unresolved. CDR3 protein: CASSLGAGNTEAFF. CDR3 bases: TGTGCCAGCAGCTTAGGGGCGGGGAACACTGAAGCTTTCTTT.